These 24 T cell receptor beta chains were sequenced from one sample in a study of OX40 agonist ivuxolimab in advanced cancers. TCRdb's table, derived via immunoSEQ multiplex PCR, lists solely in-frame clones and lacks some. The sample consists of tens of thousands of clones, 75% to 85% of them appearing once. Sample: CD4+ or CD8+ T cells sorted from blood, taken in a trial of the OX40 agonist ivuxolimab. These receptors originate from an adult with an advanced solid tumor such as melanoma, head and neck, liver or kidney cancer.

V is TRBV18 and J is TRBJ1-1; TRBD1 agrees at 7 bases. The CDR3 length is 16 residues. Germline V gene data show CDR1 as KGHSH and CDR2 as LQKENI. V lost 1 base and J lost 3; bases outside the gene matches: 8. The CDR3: CASSPLGQVGHTEAFF. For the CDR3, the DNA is TGTGCCAGCTCACCACTCGGACAGGTGGGGCACACTGAAGCTTTCTTT.

The CDR3 sequence: CASSLERGKGNTEAFF. CDR3 DNA sequence: TGTGCCAGCAGCTTAGAAAGAGGCAAGGGGAACACTGAAGCTTTCTTT. The chain employs TRBV7-9 and TRBJ1-1; D not certain. The V gene lost 1 base and the J gene lost 1 base, with 13 bases spanning the gap. CDR3 length: 16 residues. Germline CDR1 and CDR2: SEHNR and FQNEAQ (reference sequence).

This CDR3 reads CASTPRGETQYF. For the CDR3, the DNA is TGTGCCAGCACCCCACGGGGGGAGACCCAGTACTTC. This chain joins TRBV5-8 and TRBJ2-5, with a tentative D call TRBD2 (6 bases). The CDR3 loop spans 12 amino acids. CDR1 and CDR2 from the germline V gene are SGHTS and YDEGEE. V lost 6 bases to trimming and J lost 5 bases, with 11 bases between them.

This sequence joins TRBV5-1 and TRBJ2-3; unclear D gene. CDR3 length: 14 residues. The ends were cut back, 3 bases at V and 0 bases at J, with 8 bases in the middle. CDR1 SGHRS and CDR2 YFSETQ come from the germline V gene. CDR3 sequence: CASSSWGSTDTQYF. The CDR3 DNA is TGCGCCAGCAGCTCCTGGGGTAGCACAGATACGCAGTATTTT.

The CDR3 region is CASSLGTSSYNEQFF. DNA of the CDR3: TGCGCCAGCAGCTTGGGGACTAGCTCTTACAATGAGCAGTTCTTC. This rearrangement joins TRBV5-1 to TRBJ2-1; 8 positions match TRBD2. Germline V gene sequence: CDR1 SGHRS, CDR2 YFSETQ. The CDR3 extends over 15 amino acids. V gave up 0 bases and J gave up 4 bases; unmatched junction bases: 3.

The CDR3 protein is CASSREPTGELFF. The DNA for the CDR3 is TGTGCCAGCTCTAGAGAGCCGACCGGGGAGCTGTTTTTT. The J gene is TRBJ2-2, the V gene TRBV2; D is unresolved. The CDR3 consists of 13 residues. Germline V gene sequence: CDR1 SNHLY, CDR2 FYNNEI. Trimming cost V 8 bases and J 5 bases, with 12 bases left between them.

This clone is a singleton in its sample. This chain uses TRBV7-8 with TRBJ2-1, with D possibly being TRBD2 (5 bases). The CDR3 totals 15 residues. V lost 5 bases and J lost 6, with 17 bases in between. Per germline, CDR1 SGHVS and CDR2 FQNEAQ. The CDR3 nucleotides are TGTGCCAGCAGCCAGAGGGCGCACATGAGCAATGAGCAGTTCTTC. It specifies CASSQRAHMSNEQFF.

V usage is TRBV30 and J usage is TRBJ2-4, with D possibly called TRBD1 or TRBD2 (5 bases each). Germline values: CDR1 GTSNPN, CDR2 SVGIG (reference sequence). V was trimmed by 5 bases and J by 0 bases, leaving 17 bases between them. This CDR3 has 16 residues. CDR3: CAWAVGGSLAKNIQYF. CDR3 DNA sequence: TGTGCCTGGGCTGTTGGGGGATCCTTAGCCAAAAACATTCAGTACTTC. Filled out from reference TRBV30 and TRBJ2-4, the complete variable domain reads SQTIHQWPATLVQPVGSPLSLECTVEGTSNPNLYWYRQAAGRGLQLLFYSVGIGQISSEVPQNLSASRPQDRQFILSSKKLLLSDSGFYLCAWAVGGSLAKNIQYFGAGTRLSVL.

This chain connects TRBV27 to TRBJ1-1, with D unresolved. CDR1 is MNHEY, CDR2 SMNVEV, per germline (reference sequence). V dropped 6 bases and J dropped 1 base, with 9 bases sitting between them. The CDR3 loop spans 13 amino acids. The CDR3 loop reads CASRPWGNTEAFF. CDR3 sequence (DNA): TGTGCCAGCAGGCCCTGGGGGAACACTGAAGCTTTCTTT.

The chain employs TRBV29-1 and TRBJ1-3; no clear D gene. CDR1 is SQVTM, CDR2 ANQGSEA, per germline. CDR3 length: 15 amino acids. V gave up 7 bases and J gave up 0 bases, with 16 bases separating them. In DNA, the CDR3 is TGCAGCGCCTCGTTGGGCCTAAGCTCTGGAAACACCATATATTTT. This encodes CSASLGLSSGNTIYF.

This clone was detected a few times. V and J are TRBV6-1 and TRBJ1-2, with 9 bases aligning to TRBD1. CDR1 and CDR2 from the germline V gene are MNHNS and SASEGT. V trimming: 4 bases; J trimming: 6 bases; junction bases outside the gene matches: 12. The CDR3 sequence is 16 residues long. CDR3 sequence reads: CASSALRKQGADGYTF. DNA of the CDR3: TGTGCCAGCAGTGCTCTGCGCAAACAGGGGGCGGATGGCTACACCTTC.

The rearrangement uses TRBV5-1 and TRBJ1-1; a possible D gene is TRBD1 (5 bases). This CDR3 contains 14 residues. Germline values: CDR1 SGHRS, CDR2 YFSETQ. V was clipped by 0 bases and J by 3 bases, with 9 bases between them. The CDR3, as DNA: TGCGCCAGCAGCTTGGGAAGGGGTGACACTGAAGCTTTCTTT. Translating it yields CASSLGRGDTEAFF.

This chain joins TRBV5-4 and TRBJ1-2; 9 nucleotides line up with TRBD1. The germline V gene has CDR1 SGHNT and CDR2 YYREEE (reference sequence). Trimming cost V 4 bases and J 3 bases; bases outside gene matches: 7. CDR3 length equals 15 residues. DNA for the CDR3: TGTGCCAGCAGCCCCGGGGACAGGGTATACTATGGCTACACCTTC. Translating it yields CASSPGDRVYYGYTF.

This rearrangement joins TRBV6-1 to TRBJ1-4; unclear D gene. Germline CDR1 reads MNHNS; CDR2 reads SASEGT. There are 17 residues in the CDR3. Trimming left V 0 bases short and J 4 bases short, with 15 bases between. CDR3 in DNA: TGTGCCAGCAGTGAAGCGAGCGGGTTGGGGAGTAATGAAAAACTGTTTTTT. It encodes CASSEASGLGSNEKLFF.

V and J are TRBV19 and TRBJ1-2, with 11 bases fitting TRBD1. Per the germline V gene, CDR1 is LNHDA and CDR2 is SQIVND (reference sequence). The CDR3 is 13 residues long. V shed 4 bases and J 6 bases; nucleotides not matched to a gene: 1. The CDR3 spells CASSRGQGDGYTF. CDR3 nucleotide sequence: TGTGCCAGTAGTAGGGGACAGGGGGATGGCTACACCTTC.

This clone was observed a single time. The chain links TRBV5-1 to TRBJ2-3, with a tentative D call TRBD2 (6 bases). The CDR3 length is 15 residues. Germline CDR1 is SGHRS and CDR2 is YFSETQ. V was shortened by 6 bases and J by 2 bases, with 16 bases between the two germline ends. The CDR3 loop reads CASNRGTGVTDTQYF. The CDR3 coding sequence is TGCGCCAGCAACCGCGGGACCGGAGTCACAGATACGCAGTATTTT.

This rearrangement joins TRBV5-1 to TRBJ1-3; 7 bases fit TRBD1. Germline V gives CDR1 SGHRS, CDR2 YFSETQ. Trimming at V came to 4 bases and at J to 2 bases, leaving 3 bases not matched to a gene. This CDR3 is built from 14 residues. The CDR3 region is CASSATGAGNTIYF. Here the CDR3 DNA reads TGCGCCAGCAGCGCCACAGGGGCTGGAAACACCATATATTTT.

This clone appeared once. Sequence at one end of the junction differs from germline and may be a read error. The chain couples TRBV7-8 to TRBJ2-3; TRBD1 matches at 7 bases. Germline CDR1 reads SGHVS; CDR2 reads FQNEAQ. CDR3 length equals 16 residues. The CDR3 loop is CVSSSFTGAGTDTQYF. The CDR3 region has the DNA TGTGTCAGCAGCTCCTTTACAGGGGCCGGCACAGATACGCAGTATTTT.

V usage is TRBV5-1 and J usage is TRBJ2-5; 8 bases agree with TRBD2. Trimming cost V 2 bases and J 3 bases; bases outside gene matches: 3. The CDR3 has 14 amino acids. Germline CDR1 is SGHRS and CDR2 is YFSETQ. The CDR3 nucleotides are TGCGCCAGCAGCTTCATTAGCGGGGAAGAGACCCAGTACTTC. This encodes CASSFISGEETQYF.

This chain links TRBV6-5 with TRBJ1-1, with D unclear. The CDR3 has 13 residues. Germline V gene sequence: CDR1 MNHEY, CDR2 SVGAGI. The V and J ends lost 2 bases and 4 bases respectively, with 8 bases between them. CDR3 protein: CASSYEGGTEAFF. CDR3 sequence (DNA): TGTGCCAGCAGTTACGAGGGCGGCACTGAAGCTTTCTTT.

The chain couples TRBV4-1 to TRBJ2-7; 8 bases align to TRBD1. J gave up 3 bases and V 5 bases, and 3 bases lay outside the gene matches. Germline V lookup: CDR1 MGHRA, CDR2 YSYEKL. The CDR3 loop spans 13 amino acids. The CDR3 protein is CASSWDRIYEQYF. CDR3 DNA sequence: TGCGCCAGCAGCTGGGACAGGATCTACGAGCAGTACTTC.

The CDR3 DNA follows: TGTGCCAGCAGCCCCATCCGGGGTTACGAGCAGTACTTC. Translated, it gives CASSPIRGYEQYF. The chain joins TRBV4-2 to TRBJ2-5, with a possible D match to TRBD2 (5 bases). The J call may be mistaken, given a closer DNA end match to TRBJ2-7. This CDR3 comprises 13 residues. Per the germline V gene, CDR1 is LGHNA and CDR2 is YNFKEQ.

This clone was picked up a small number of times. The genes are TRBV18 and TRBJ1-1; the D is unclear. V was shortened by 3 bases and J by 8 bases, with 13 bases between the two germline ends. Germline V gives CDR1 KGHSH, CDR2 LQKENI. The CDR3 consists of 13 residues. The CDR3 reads CASSPTLYDEAFF. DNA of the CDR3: TGTGCCAGCTCACCGACACTTTATGACGAAGCTTTCTTT.

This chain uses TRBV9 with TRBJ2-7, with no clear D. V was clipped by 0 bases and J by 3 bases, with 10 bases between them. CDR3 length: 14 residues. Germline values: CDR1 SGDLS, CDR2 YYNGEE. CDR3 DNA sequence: TGTGCCAGCAGCGTAGGTGCCCAAAGCTACGAGCAGTACTTC. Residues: CASSVGAQSYEQYF.